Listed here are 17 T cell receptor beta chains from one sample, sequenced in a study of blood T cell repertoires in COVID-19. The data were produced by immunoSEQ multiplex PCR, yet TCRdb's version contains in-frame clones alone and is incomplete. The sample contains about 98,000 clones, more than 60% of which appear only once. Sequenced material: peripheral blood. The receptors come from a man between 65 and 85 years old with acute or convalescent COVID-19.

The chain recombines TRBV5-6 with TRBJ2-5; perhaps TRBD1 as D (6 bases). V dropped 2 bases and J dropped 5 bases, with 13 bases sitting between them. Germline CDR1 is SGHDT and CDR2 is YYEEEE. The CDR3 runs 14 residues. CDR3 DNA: TGTGCCAGCAGCTTACCGGACAGTACGGAGACCCAGTACTTC. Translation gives CASSLPDSTETQYF.

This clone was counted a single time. The CDR3 spells CASSKRQGPYEQYF. CDR3 nucleotides: TGTGCCAGCAGCAAACGACAGGGACCCTACGAGCAGTACTTC. The J gene is TRBJ2-7, the V gene TRBV5-5; 7 bases match TRBD1. This CDR3 is built from 14 residues. Germline lookup yields CDR1 SGHKS and CDR2 YYEKEE (reference sequence). Trimming cost V 4 bases and J 2 bases; bases outside gene matches: 6.

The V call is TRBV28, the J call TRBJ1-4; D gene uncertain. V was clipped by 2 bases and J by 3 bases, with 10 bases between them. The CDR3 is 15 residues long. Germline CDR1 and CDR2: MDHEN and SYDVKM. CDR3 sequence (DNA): TGTGCCAGCAGTTTAGAAACGAGGTCTAATGAAAAACTGTTTTTT. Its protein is CASSLETRSNEKLFF.

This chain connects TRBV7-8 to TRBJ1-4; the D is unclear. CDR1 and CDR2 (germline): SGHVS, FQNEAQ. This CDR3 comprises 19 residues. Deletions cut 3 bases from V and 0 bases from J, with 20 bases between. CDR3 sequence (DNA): TGTGCCAGCAGCTTGAATGTTGGGTATTCAGACTCAACTAATGAAAAACTGTTTTTT. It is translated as CASSLNVGYSDSTNEKLFF.

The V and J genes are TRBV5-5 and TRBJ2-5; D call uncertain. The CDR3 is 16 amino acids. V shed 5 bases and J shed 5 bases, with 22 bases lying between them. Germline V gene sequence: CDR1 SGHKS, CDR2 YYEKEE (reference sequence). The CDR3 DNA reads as TGTGCCAGCAGTCGAGCCACCGGGTCCCCGGCCGAGACCCAGTACTTC. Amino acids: CASSRATGSPAETQYF.

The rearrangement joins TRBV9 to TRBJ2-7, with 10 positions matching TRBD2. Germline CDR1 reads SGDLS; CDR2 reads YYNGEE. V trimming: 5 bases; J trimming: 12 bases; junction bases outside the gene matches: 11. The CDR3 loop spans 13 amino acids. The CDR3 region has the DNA TGTGCCAGCAGTCCGGGGCTAGCGGGAGTTCCGTACTTC. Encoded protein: CASSPGLAGVPYF.

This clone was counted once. Here the CDR3 reads CASSPTNVLTF. CDR3 coding DNA: TGTGCCAGCAGTCCAACCAACGTCCTGACTTTC. This chain joins TRBV6-6 and TRBJ2-6; D gene unclear. Germline values: CDR1 MNHNY, CDR2 SVGAGI (reference sequence). Trimming took 5 bases from V and 8 from J, leaving 4 bases between them. This CDR3 spans 11 amino acids.

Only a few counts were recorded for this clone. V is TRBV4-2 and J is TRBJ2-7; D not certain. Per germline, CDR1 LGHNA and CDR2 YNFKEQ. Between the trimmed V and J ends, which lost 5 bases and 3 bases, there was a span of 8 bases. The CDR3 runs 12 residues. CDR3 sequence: CASSKRGYEQYF. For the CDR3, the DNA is TGTGCCAGCAGCAAGAGAGGCTACGAGCAGTACTTC.

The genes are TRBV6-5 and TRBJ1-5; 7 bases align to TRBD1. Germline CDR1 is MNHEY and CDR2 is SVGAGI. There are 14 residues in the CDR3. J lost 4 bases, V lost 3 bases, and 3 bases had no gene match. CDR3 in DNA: TGTGCCAGCAGTTATGACAGGGTGAATCAGCCCCAGCATTTT. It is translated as CASSYDRVNQPQHF.

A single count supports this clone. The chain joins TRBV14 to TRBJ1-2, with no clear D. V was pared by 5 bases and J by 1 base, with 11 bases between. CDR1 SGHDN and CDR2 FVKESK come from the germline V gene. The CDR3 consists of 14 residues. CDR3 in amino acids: CASSGGRGNYGYTF. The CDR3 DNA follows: TGTGCCAGCAGCGGAGGACGGGGTAACTATGGCTACACCTTC.

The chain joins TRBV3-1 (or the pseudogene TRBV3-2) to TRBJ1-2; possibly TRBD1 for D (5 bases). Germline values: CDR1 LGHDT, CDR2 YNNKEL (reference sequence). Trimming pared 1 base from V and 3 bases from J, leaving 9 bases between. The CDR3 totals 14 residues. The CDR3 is CASSQGGDHYGYTF. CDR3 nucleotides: TGTGCCAGCAGCCAAGGGGGGGACCACTATGGCTACACCTTC.

CDR3 residues: CASRRTGVEGTYEQYF. The CDR3 nucleotides read TGTGCCAGCAGGCGGACAGGGGTCGAGGGTACCTACGAGCAGTACTTC. The V call is TRBV27, the J call TRBJ2-7, with 9 bases identical to TRBD1. J was trimmed by 2 bases and V by 6 bases; bases with no gene match: 11. Germline-derived CDR1 and CDR2 are MNHEY and SMNVEV (reference sequence). The CDR3 spans 16 residues.

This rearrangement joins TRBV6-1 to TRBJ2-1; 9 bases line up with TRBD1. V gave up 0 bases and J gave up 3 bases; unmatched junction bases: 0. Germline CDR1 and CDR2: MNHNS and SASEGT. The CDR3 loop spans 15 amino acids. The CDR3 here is CASSEATGGYNEQFF. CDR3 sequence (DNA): TGTGCCAGCAGTGAAGCGACAGGGGGCTACAATGAGCAGTTCTTC.

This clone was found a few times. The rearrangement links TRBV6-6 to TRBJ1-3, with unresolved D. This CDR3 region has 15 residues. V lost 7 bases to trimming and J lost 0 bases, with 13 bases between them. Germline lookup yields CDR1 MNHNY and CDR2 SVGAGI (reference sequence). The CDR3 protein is CASTLNRSSGNTIYF. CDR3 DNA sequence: TGTGCCAGCACCCTAAACCGGAGCTCTGGAAACACCATATATTTT.

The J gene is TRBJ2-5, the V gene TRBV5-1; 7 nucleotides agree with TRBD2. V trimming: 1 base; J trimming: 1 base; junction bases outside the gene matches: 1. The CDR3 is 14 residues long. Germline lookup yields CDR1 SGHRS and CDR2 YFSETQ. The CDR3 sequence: CASSLWGGQETQYF. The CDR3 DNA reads TGCGCCAGCAGCTTGTGGGGGGGCCAAGAGACCCAGTACTTC. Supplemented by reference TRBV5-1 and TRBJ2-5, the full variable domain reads KAGVTQTPRYLIKTRGQQVTLSCSPISGHRSVSWYQQTPGQGLQFLFEYFSETQRNKGNFPGRFSGRQFSNSRSEMNVSTLELGDSALYLCASSLWGGQETQYFGPGTRLLVL.

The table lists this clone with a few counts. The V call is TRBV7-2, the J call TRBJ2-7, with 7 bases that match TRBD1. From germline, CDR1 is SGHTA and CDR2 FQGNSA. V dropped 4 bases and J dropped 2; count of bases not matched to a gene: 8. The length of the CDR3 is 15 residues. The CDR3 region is CASSSTGHQTYEQYF. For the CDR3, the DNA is TGTGCCAGCAGCTCGACAGGGCATCAAACCTACGAGCAGTACTTC.

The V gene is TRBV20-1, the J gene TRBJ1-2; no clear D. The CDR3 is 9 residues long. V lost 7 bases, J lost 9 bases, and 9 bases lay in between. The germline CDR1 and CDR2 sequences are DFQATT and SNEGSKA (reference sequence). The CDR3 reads CSVGVRYTF. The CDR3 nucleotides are TGCAGTGTCGGTGTACGCTACACCTTC.